This T cell receptor beta chain was captured by sequencing in a study of blood T cell repertoires in COVID-19. Using immunoSEQ multiplex PCR, the repertoire was profiled, and TCRdb retains in-frame clones only, with some absent. The sample records a few hundred thousand clones, about 89% being singletons. Participants' own reports of clinical history determined their cohort assignment. Each recovered donor of Cohort 3 presented with two negative PCRs, clearance, or symptom resolution. This CDR3 has 16 residues. From germline, CDR1 is SGHAT and CDR2 FQNNGV. V lost 5 bases to trimming and J lost 3 bases, with 19 bases between them.

The receptor's source is a woman in her 30s who had recovered from COVID-19. The sequenced sample was PBMCs or T cells enriched from blood (not recorded which). The V call is TRBV11-2, the J call TRBJ1-1; D might be TRBD1 (5 bases). CDR3 nucleotides: TGTGCCAGCAGCCCCCCCGGGGGGGAAGCGTACACTGAAGCTTTCTTT. It is translated as CASSPPGGEAYTEAFF.